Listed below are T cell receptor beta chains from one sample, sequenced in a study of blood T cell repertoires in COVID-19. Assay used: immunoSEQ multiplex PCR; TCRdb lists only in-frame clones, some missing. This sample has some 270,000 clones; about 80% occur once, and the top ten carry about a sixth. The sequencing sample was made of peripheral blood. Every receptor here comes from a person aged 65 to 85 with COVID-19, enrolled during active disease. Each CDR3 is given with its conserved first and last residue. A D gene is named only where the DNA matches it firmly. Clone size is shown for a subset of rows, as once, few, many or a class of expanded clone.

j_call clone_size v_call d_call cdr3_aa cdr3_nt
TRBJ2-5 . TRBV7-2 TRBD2 CASSWGLAGGQETQYF TGTGCCAGCAGCTGGGGACTAGCGGGGGGCCAAGAGACCCAGTACTTC
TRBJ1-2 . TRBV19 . CASSSSGGNYGYTF TGTGCCAGTAGTAGTTCGGGAGGGAACTATGGCTACACCTTC
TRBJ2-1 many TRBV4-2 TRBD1 CASSPRGQFNEQFF TGTGCCAGCAGCCCCCGGGGACAGTTCAATGAGCAGTTCTTC
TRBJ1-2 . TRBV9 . CASRRGGDNYGYTF TGTGCCAGCAGGAGGGGAGGGGATAACTATGGCTACACCTTC
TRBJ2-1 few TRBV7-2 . CASSPRQAPYNEQFF TGTGCCAGCAGCCCACGACAGGCACCATACAATGAGCAGTTCTTC
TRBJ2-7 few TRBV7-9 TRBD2 CASSPLGRECNYEQYF TGTGCCAGCAGCCCGCTGGGGCGGGAGTGTAACTACGAGCAGTACTTC
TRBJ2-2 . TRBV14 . CASSQLNVYKWGDHTGELFF TGTGCCAGCAGCCAATTGAATGTTTATAAATGGGGAGACCACACCGGGGAGCTGTTTTTT
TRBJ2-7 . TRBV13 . CASKGDYRGGQYF TGTGCCAGCAAGGGGGACTACCGCGGCGGGCAGTACTTC
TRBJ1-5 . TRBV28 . CASNYRRGNQPQHF TGTGCCAGCAACTATCGTAGGGGGAATCAGCCCCAGCATTTT
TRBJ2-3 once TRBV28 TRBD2 CASTLSGRGTSTDTQYF TGTGCCAGCACTTTGAGCGGGAGAGGGACTAGCACAGATACGCAGTATTTT
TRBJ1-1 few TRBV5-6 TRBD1 CASSLGRGTGIEAFF TGTGCCAGCAGCTTGGGCCGGGGGACAGGCATTGAAGCTTTCTTT
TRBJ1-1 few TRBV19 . CASSLRTALNTEAFF TGTGCCAGTAGCCTTAGGACAGCCTTGAACACTGAAGCTTTCTTT
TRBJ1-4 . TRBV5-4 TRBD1 CASSSGSDRVREKLFF TGTGCCAGCAGCTCCGGAAGTGACAGGGTGAGAGAAAAACTGTTTTTT
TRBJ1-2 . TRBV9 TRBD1 CASSAGQGSYGYTF TGTGCCAGCAGCGCCGGACAGGGTAGCTATGGCTACACCTTC
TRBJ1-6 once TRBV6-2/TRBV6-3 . CASSYRTEYSPLHF TGTGCCAGCAGTTACCGGACAGAGTATTCACCCCTCCACTTT
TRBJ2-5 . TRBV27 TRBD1 CASSFDRGRGETQYF TGTGCCAGCAGTTTCGACAGGGGTCGGGGGGAGACCCAGTACTTC
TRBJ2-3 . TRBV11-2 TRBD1 CASSTHPGGAPYF TGTGCCAGCAGCACCCATCCAGGGGGCGCGCCGTATTTT
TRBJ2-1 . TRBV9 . CASSVAGTFDEQFF TGTGCCAGCAGCGTAGCGGGTACATTCGATGAGCAGTTCTTC